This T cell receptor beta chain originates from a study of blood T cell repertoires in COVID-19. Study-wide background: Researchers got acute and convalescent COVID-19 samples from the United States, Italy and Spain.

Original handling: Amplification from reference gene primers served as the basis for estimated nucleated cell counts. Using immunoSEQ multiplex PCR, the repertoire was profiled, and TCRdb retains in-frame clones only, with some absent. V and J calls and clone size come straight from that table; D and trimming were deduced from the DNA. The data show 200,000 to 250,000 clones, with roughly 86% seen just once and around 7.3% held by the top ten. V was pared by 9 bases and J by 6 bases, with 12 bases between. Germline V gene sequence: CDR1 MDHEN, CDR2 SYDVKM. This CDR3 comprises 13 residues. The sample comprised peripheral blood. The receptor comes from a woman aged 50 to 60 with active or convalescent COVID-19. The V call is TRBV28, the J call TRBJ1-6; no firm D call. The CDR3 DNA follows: TGTGCCAGTATGAGGGCTCTTAATTCACCCCTCCACTTT. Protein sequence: CASMRALNSPLHF.